Following are 18 T cell receptor beta chains from one sample sequenced in a study of cytomegalovirus exposure and HLA in healthy donors (dated by TCRdb to about 2017). Library method: the immunoSEQ multiplex PCR assay. For the multiplex PCR, a mixture combining 60 forward primers for TCR Vbeta segments and 13 reverse primers for TCR Jbeta segments was used. The clones in this table, taken by TCRdb from immuneACCESS, are in-frame only. Not every clone is retained; where verified, under half of the shortfall comes from an unresolved V gene, and the cause of the rest is unknown. The sample table shows over 150,000 clones, and around 86% are seen once. 1.9% of the sample is in the top ten clones. The sample taken for sequencing was PBMCs. The source is a human donor in good health.

This clone was seen once. At one end the junction does not follow the germline gene, possibly because of a read error. The chain is built from TRBV4-1 and TRBJ1-5, with TRBD1 as a possible D gene (6 bases). The CDR3 sequence is 17 residues long. CDR1 and CDR2 (germline): MGHRA, YSYEKL. CDR3 nucleotides: TGCGCCAGCAGCCAAGTCCGGGGGGCGCGAGGCAATCGGCCCCAGCATTTT. It is translated as CASSQVRGARGNRPQHF.

This chain connects TRBV13 to TRBJ2-7; 10 bases align to TRBD2. Germline CDR1 reads PRHDT; CDR2 reads FYEKMQ (reference sequence). The CDR3 runs to 15 residues. J gave up 5 bases and V 1 base, and 5 bases lay outside the gene matches. CDR3 loop: CASSLDLAGVHEQYF. DNA of the CDR3: TGTGCCAGCAGCTTAGATCTAGCGGGGGTACACGAGCAGTACTTC.

The sample holds a few counts of this clone. This chain joins TRBV9 and TRBJ1-2; D might be TRBD1 (6 bases). This CDR3 has 12 amino acids. V was trimmed by 5 bases and J by 4 bases, leaving 9 bases between them. Germline V gene sequence: CDR1 SGDLS, CDR2 YYNGEE. For the CDR3, the DNA is TGTGCCAGCAGTCAACAGGGCTATGGCTACACCTTC. This sequence encodes CASSQQGYGYTF.

The sample holds a few counts of this clone. In DNA form, the CDR3 reads TGTGCCAGCAGCCCGCTAGCGGGGACTTACAATGAGCAGTTCTTC. Protein sequence: CASSPLAGTYNEQFF. This chain uses TRBV9 with TRBJ2-1, with 9 nucleotides matching TRBD2. Trimming removed 4 bases from V and 4 bases from J; junction bases left unmatched: 6. The CDR3 covers 15 residues. Germline CDR1 and CDR2: SGDLS and YYNGEE.

This chain links TRBV5-4 with TRBJ1-2; 9 nucleotides match TRBD1. The CDR3 covers 14 residues. Germline V gene lookup returns CDR1 SGHNT and CDR2 YYREEE (reference sequence). V lost 6 bases to trimming and J lost 5 bases; unmatched junction nucleotides: 8. This chain's CDR3 is CASTLPDRGYGYTF. In DNA, the CDR3 is TGTGCCAGCACCTTACCGGACAGGGGTTATGGCTACACCTTC.

The rearrangement links TRBV4-1 to TRBJ1-6; TRBD1 agrees at 9 bases. This CDR3 has 17 amino acids. Germline trimming cut 0 bases from V and 9 bases from J; bases unmatched to any gene: 9. Germline CDR1 is MGHRA and CDR2 is YSYEKL. The CDR3 coding sequence is TGCGCCAGCAGCCAAGAGGGGGCTGGGACAGGGACTTCACCCCTCCACTTT. Protein: CASSQEGAGTGTSPLHF.

The J gene is TRBJ1-2, the V gene TRBV2; 7 bases match TRBD1. The trim removed 6 bases at V and 6 bases at J, leaving 13 bases unmatched. Germline assignment: CDR1 SNHLY and CDR2 FYNNEI. The CDR3 is made up of 15 amino acids. The CDR3 DNA follows: TGTGCCAGCAGGGTGGCTTCGACAGGGTATGATGGCTACACCTTC. Amino acids: CASRVASTGYDGYTF.

The chain employs TRBV4-1 and TRBJ2-4; the match to TRBD2 covers 13 bases. This CDR3 spans 15 amino acids. Per the germline V gene, CDR1 is MGHRA and CDR2 is YSYEKL. The junction had 4 bases not matched to a gene; V was cut back by 3 bases and J by 8 bases. For the CDR3, the DNA is TGCGCCAGCAGCCAGGTGGGGACTAGCGGGGACATTCAGTACTTC. Translation: CASSQVGTSGDIQYF.

The gene calls are TRBV5-1 and TRBJ2-7, with TRBD1 identical over 8 bases. Germline CDR1 reads SGHRS; CDR2 reads YFSETQ. The ends lost 7 bases at V and 0 bases at J; junction bases unmatched: 15. The CDR3 totals 17 residues. The CDR3 DNA follows: TGCGCCAGCGGGGGAAAGGCACCCGGGACAGGCTCCTACGAGCAGTACTTC. Protein product: CASGGKAPGTGSYEQYF.

This chain links TRBV5-4 with TRBJ2-5; 9 nucleotides agree with TRBD2. Germline values: CDR1 SGHNT, CDR2 YYREEE (reference sequence). The CDR3 spans 17 residues. V gave up 0 bases and J gave up 1 base; unmatched junction bases: 7. This chain's CDR3 is CASSLGLRAGGQETQYF. The CDR3 bases are TGTGCCAGCAGCTTGGGTCTTCGAGCGGGGGGCCAAGAGACCCAGTACTTC. Together with reference TRBV5-4 and TRBJ2-5, the CDR3 gives the full variable domain: ETGVTQSPTHLIKTRGQQVTLRCSSQSGHNTVSWYQQALGQGPQFIFQYYREEENGRGNFPPRFSGLQFPNYSSELNVNALELDDSALYLCASSLGLRAGGQETQYFGPGTRLLVL.

V and J are TRBV13 and TRBJ2-1; 10 bases are a match to TRBD1. Germline CDR1 and CDR2: PRHDT and FYEKMQ (reference sequence). J lost 10 bases, V lost 5 bases, and 14 bases had no gene match. The CDR3 consists of 16 residues. The chain's CDR3 is CASSPTTDRGLWEQFF. CDR3 DNA sequence: TGTGCCAGCAGCCCTACGACGGACAGGGGGTTGTGGGAGCAGTTCTTC.

This clone has just one count. This CDR3 is CASSQESGEPGNEQFF. The CDR3 nucleotides are TGTGCCAGCAGCCAAGAATCAGGTGAACCCGGAAATGAGCAGTTCTTC. The gene calls are TRBV4-2 and TRBJ2-1; D is undetermined. Trimming left V 0 bases short and J 7 bases short, with 16 bases between. The CDR3 loop spans 16 amino acids. Germline V CDR1 and CDR2: LGHNA, YNFKEQ.

The chain is built from TRBV9 and TRBJ1-2; the D gene is possibly TRBD1 (6 bases). The germline V gene has CDR1 SGDLS and CDR2 YYNGEE. This CDR3 spans 16 amino acids. V was cut by 3 bases and J by 4 bases, with 19 bases left in between. CDR3 amino acids: CASSEGDAGAIYGYTF. CDR3 nucleotide sequence: TGTGCCAGCAGCGAGGGGGACGCCGGGGCGATCTATGGCTACACCTTC.

The V and J genes are TRBV27 and TRBJ2-7, with 8 bases fitting TRBD1. The length of the CDR3 is 14 residues. V lost 6 bases and J lost 3; bases outside the gene matches: 7. Germline loops: CDR1 MNHEY, CDR2 SMNVEV (reference sequence). The CDR3 DNA is TGTGCCAGCAGCGATGACAGGGGAGGCTACGAGCAGTACTTC. It yields the protein CASSDDRGGYEQYF.

This chain links TRBV11-3 with TRBJ1-6, with 10 positions matching TRBD1. The trim removed 5 bases at V and 6 bases at J, leaving 1 base unmatched. The CDR3 is 14 amino acids. CDR1 is SGHNT, CDR2 YENEEA, per germline. The CDR3 DNA is TGTGCCAGCAGCCGGGACAGGGGTAATTCACCCCTCCACTTT. Protein sequence: CASSRDRGNSPLHF.

A single count supports this clone. V and J are TRBV6-5 and TRBJ2-7; D not certain. Germline V CDR1 and CDR2: MNHEY, SVGAGI. The V gene lost 0 bases and the J gene lost 6 bases, with 12 bases spanning the gap. CDR3 length: 14 amino acids. The CDR3 loop reads CASSYSSPGGEQYF. CDR3 in DNA: TGTGCCAGCAGTTACTCGTCGCCGGGTGGCGAGCAGTACTTC.

The CDR3 loop is CASSLQGVNTEAFF. CDR3 nucleotide sequence: TGTGCCAGCAGCTTACAGGGGGTGAACACTGAAGCTTTCTTT. This rearrangement joins TRBV5-4 to TRBJ1-1; 8 bases line up with TRBD1. Germline CDR1 SGHNT, CDR2 YYREEE (reference sequence). J was trimmed by 0 bases and V by 2 bases; bases with no gene match: 0. The CDR3 is 14 residues long.

The V call is TRBV2, the J call TRBJ2-6, with D perhaps matching TRBD2 (5 bases). The CDR3 is made up of 15 amino acids. Trimming took 8 bases from V and 0 from J, leaving 11 bases between them. Germline V CDR1 and CDR2: SNHLY, FYNNEI. The CDR3 protein is CASLARVSGANVLTF. CDR3 nucleotide sequence: TGTGCCAGCCTAGCACGAGTCTCTGGGGCCAACGTCCTGACTTTC.